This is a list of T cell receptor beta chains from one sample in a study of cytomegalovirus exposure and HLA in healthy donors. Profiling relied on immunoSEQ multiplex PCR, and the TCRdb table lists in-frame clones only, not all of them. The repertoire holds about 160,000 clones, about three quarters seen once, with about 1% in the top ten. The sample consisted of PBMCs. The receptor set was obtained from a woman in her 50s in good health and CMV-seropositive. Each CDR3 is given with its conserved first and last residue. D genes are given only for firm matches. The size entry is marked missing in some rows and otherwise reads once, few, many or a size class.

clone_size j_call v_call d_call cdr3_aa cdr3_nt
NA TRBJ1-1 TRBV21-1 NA CASSKFDGIMNTEAFF TGTGCCAGCAGCAAATTTGACGGGATCATGAACACTGAAGCTTTCTTT
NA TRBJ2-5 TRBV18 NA CASSPRLKRTKETQYF TGTGCCAGCTCACCACGCCTTAAGCGGACTAAAGAGACCCAGTACTTC
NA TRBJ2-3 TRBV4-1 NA CASSPQGLFYPTDTQYF TGCGCCAGCAGCCCCCAGGGACTTTTCTACCCCACAGATACGCAGTATTTT
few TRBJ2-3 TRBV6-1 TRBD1 CASSEAGTGWKDTQYF TGTGCCAGCAGTGAAGCGGGGACAGGGTGGAAAGATACGCAGTATTTT
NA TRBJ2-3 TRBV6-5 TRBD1 CASSYFGTGLADTQYF TGTGCCAGCAGTTACTTTGGGACAGGGCTGGCAGATACGCAGTATTTT
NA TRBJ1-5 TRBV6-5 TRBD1 CASGGTGGNQPQHF TGTGCCAGCGGAGGGACAGGGGGGAACCAGCCCCAGCATTTT
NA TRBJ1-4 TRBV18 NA CASSPASNGVSLFF TGTGCCAGCTCACCGGCGTCAAACGGGGTATCCCTGTTTTTT
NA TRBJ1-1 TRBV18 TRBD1 CASSPRDSNTEAFF TGTGCCAGCTCACCACGGGACAGTAACACTGAAGCTTTCTTT
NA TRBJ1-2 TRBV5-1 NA CASRSALGSGANGYTF TGCGCCAGCAGATCTGCGCTGGGATCAGGGGCAAATGGCTACACCTTC
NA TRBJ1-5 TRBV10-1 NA CASSPYGNQPQHF TGCGCCAGCAGTCCTTACGGGAATCAGCCCCAGCATTTT
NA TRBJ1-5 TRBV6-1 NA CASMWGGGNQPQHF TGTGCCAGCATGTGGGGCGGAGGCAATCAGCCCCAGCATTTT
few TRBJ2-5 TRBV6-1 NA CASSEGWSGNAETQYF TGTGCCAGCAGTGAAGGTTGGTCAGGCAACGCGGAGACCCAGTACTTC
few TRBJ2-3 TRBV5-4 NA CASSPRTVSTDTQYF TGTGCCAGCAGCCCTCGGACAGTATCGACAGATACGCAGTATTTT
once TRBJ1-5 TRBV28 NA CASSGLNNQPQHF TGTGCCAGCAGTGGGCTTAATAATCAGCCCCAGCATTTT
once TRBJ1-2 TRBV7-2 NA CASSSSRGNYGYTF TGTGCCAGCAGCTCAAGCAGGGGTAACTATGGCTACACCTTC
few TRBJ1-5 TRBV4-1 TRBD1 CASSQLLETGHQPQHF TGCGCCAGCAGCCAACTACTCGAGACAGGGCATCAGCCCCAGCATTTT
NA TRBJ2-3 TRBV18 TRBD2 CASSISGDRTDTQYF TGTGCCAGCTCTATTAGCGGGGACCGCACAGATACGCAGTATTTT
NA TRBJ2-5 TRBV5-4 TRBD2 CASSLGTSGGDQETQYF TGTGCCAGCAGCTTAGGGACTAGCGGGGGGGATCAAGAGACCCAGTACTTC
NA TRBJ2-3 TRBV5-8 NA CASSLVQGLTFTDTQYF TGTGCCAGCAGCTTGGTTCAGGGTCTTACTTTCACAGATACGCAGTATTTT
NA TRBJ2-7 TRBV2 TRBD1 CASRGTGDAYEQYF TGTGCCAGCAGAGGGACAGGGGATGCCTACGAGCAGTACTTC
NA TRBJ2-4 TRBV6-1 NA CASSELWDTIAKNIQYF TGTGCCAGCAGTGAACTTTGGGACACTATAGCCAAAAACATTCAGTACTTC
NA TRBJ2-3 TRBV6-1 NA CASTLDSPSDTQYF TGTGCCAGCACCCTGGACAGTCCCTCAGATACGCAGTATTTT
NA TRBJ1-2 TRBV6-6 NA CASSYIERYGYTF TGTGCCAGCAGTTATATAGAACGATATGGCTACACCTTC
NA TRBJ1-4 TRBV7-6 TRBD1 CASSLGTAEDLTNEKLFF TGTGCCAGCAGCCTAGGGACAGCTGAGGATTTAACTAATGAAAAACTGTTTTTT
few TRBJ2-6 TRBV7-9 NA CASSSLDWASGANVLTF TGTGCCAGCAGCTCGTTAGATTGGGCCTCTGGGGCCAACGTCCTGACTTTC
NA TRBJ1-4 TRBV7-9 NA CASSLGGFNEKLFF TGTGCCAGCAGCTTAGGAGGATTTAATGAAAAACTGTTTTTT
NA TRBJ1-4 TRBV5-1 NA CASSLTQQERFNEKLFF TGCGCCAGCAGCTTGACCCAACAGGAAAGATTTAATGAAAAACTGTTTTTT
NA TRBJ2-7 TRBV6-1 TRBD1 CASKLTGQAYEQYF TGTGCCAGCAAACTGACAGGACAGGCCTACGAGCAGTACTTC
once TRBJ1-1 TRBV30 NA CAWSVGVKGTEAFF TGTGCCTGGAGCGTCGGGGTAAAGGGAACTGAAGCTTTCTTT
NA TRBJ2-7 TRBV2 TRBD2 CASRGLAYEQYF TGTGCCAGCAGGGGACTAGCTTACGAGCAGTACTTC
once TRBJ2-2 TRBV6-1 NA CASTQLTGGAGELFF TGTGCCAGCACCCAGCTGACAGGAGGAGCCGGGGAGCTGTTTTTT
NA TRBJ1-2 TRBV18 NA CASSPPHRIYNYGYTF TGTGCCAGCTCACCACCCCACAGGATCTATAACTATGGCTACACCTTC
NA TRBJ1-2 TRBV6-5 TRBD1 CASSYSPTGGDGYTF TGTGCCAGCAGTTACTCTCCTACAGGGGGCGATGGCTACACCTTC
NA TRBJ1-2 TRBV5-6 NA CASSLQGYGYPF TGTGCCAGCAGCTTACAGGGCTATGGCTACCCCTTC
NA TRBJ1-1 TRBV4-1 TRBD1 CASSQPGQGTEAFF TGCGCCAGCAGCCAACCCGGACAGGGGACTGAAGCTTTCTTT
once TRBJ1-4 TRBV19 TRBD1 CASSRRQGPLGALFF TGTGCCAGTAGTCGACGACAGGGGCCCCTCGGGGCACTGTTTTTT
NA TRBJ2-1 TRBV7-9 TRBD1 CASSPLSGQGYNEQFF TGTGCCAGCAGCCCCCTTTCGGGACAGGGTTACAATGAGCAGTTCTTC
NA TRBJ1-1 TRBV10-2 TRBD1 CASSGQGSTEAFF TGCGCCAGCAGTGGACAGGGGAGCACTGAAGCTTTCTTT
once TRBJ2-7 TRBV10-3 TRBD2 CAISESTGLVGYEQYF TGTGCCATCAGTGAGTCGACGGGACTAGTGGGCTACGAGCAGTACTTC
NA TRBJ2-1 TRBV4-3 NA CASSRQAGAGYNEQFF TGCGCCAGCAGCCGACAAGCAGGGGCTGGCTACAATGAGCAGTTCTTC
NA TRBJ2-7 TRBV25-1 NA CASSPGKRCYEQYF TGTGCCAGCAGTCCAGGGAAACGGTGCTACGAGCAGTACTTC
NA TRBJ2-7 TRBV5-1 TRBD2 CASSQLAGVSYEQYF TGCGCCAGCAGCCAACTAGCGGGGGTCTCCTACGAGCAGTACTTC
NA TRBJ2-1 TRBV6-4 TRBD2 CASSERPGLAGEQFF TGTGCCAGCAGTGAAAGGCCGGGACTAGCGGGGGAGCAGTTCTTC
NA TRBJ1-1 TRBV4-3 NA CASSQDPYQGAFF TGCGCCAGCAGCCAAGATCCCTACCAGGGGGCTTTCTTT
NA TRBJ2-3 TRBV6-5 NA CASSYTMREAYTQYF TGTGCCAGCAGTTACACCATGCGGGAAGCTTATACGCAGTATTTT
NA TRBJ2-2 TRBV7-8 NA CASSLTGLRNTGELFF TGTGCCAGCAGCTTAACGGGACTCCGGAACACCGGGGAGCTGTTTTTT
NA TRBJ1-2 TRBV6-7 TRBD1 CASSYSGTANYGYTF TGTGCCAGCAGTTACTCCGGGACAGCAAACTATGGCTACACCTTC
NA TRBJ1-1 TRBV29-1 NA CSVLMWAWTEAFF TGCAGCGTGCTTATGTGGGCTTGGACTGAAGCTTTCTTT
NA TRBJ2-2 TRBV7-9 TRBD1 CASSSGQGGVRFTGELFF TGTGCCAGCAGCTCGGGACAGGGAGGGGTCCGGTTTACCGGGGAGCTGTTTTTT
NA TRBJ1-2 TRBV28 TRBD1 CASSLRGQGSYGYTF TGTGCCAGCAGTCTAAGGGGACAGGGGAGCTATGGCTACACCTTC
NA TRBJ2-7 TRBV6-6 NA CASSYSGQNYEQYF TGTGCCAGCAGTTACTCGGGCCAGAACTACGAGCAGTACTTC
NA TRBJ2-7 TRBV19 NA CASSPQGAYEQYF TGTGCCAGTAGTCCTCAGGGTGCCTACGAGCAGTACTTC
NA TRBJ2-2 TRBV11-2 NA CASSFISGELFF TGTGCCAGCAGCTTCATTTCCGGGGAGCTGTTTTTT
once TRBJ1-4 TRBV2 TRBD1 CASTHPGGGEKLFF TGTGCCAGCACCCACCCAGGGGGCGGTGAAAAACTGTTTTTT
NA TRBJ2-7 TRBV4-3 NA CASSQDRQESSYEQYF TGCGCCAGCAGCCAAGACCGACAGGAATCAAGCTACGAGCAGTACTTC
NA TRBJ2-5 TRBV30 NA CAWRKTAVQETQYF TGTGCCTGGCGAAAGACAGCAGTCCAAGAGACCCAGTACTTC
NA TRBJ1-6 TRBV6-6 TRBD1 CASSLRGQGHNSPLHF TGTGCCAGCAGTTTGAGAGGACAGGGCCATAATTCACCCCTCCACTTT
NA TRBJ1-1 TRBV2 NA CASSTGPREAFF TGTGCCAGCAGCACAGGCCCAAGGGAAGCTTTCTTT
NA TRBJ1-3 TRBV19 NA CASSIAGRGGNTIYF TGTGCCAGTAGTATAGCCGGCCGCGGTGGAAACACCATATATTTT
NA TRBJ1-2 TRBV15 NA CATRKGDGRPFYGYTF TGTGCCACCAGGAAGGGAGACGGAAGACCTTTCTATGGCTACACCTTC